This T cell receptor (beta chain) derives from a study of OX40 agonist ivuxolimab in advanced cancers. Germline lookup yields CDR1 SGHRS and CDR2 YFSETQ. With 0 bases removed from V and 7 bases from J, the gap between germline ends came to 5 bases. The CDR3 is made up of 13 amino acids. For this clone: No antigen is known for it.

Assay: immunoSEQ multiplex PCR; the TCRdb copy retains only in-frame clones and omits some. The table has about 21,000 clones, 70% to 90% seen once. Notes on the study in general: Specificity for antigen went undetermined in the expanded peripheral T cells.

The rearrangement uses TRBV5-1 and TRBJ1-6; D is undetermined. The source material was CD4+ or CD8+ T cells sorted from blood, sampled in a trial of the OX40 agonist ivuxolimab. This sequence was found in an adult with an advanced solid tumor such as melanoma, head and neck, liver or kidney cancer. CDR3 amino acids: CASSLGGNSPLHF. The CDR3 DNA reads as TGCGCCAGCAGCTTGGGGGGAAATTCACCCCTCCACTTT.